These 22 T cell receptor beta chains were all obtained from the same sample, sequenced in a study of somatic mutations in cytotoxic T cells in rheumatoid arthritis. The data were produced by immunoSEQ multiplex PCR, yet TCRdb's version contains in-frame clones alone and is incomplete. The profile shows 9,000 to 15,000 clones, roughly four fifths of them singletons. Sequencing used CD8+ T cells sorted from blood. These receptors all stem from a woman in her thirties or forties in good health.

The chain is built from TRBV19 and TRBJ2-1; D uncertain. The germline gives CDR1 LNHDA, CDR2 SQIVND (reference sequence). This CDR3 spans 13 amino acids. Trimming took off 5 bases at V and 4 bases at J, with 9 bases between the two ends. CDR3 amino acids: CASSPSLYNEQFF. The CDR3 bases are TGTGCCAGTAGTCCCTCCCTATACAATGAGCAGTTCTTC.

This chain uses TRBV4-1 with TRBJ1-5; D remains unclear. Germline CDR1 MGHRA, CDR2 YSYEKL. CDR3 size: 14 residues. Trimming removed 0 bases from V and 5 bases from J, with 8 bases in between. In DNA, the CDR3 is TGCGCCAGCAGCCAAGATCAGGACTATCAGCCCCAGCATTTT. Amino acids: CASSQDQDYQPQHF.

The chain employs TRBV7-8 and TRBJ2-7; 8 bases are a match to TRBD1. CDR3 length: 16 residues. Germline CDR1 SGHVS, CDR2 FQNEAQ. Trimming cost V 3 bases and J 0 bases; bases outside gene matches: 7. CDR3 nucleotides: TGTGCCAGCAGCTTCGTGACAGGGGTGGGCTCCTACGAGCAGTACTTC. Residues: CASSFVTGVGSYEQYF.

This chain's CDR3 is CASRTSGDYNEQFF. The DNA of the CDR3 is TGTGCCAGCAGGACTAGCGGGGATTACAATGAGCAGTTCTTC. The chain joins TRBV5-5 to TRBJ2-1; TRBD2 agrees at 11 bases. The V gene's germline CDR1 is SGHKS and CDR2 YYEKEE (reference sequence). V was pared by 5 bases and J by 4 bases, with 2 bases of the junction left unmatched. This CDR3 contains 14 residues.

The rearrangement joins TRBV7-9 to TRBJ1-3; D gene unclear. The CDR3 is 15 amino acids. Germline V CDR1 and CDR2: SEHNR, FQNEAQ (reference sequence). V was clipped by 3 bases and J by 0 bases, with 9 bases between them. The CDR3 nucleotides are TGTGCCAGCAGCTTCGGCGGGAGCTCTGGAAACACCATATATTTT. Protein product: CASSFGGSSGNTIYF. Looking up the rest from reference TRBV7-9 and TRBJ1-3 gives the full variable domain: DTGVSQNPRHKITKRGQNVTFRCDPISEHNRLYWYRQTLGQGPEFLTYFQNEAQLEKSRLLSDRFSAERPKGSFSTLEIQRTEQGDSAMYLCASSFGGSSGNTIYFGEGSWLTVV.

The chain recombines TRBV4-2 with TRBJ1-1; D is unclear. The CDR3 runs to 17 residues. CDR1 and CDR2 (germline): LGHNA, YNFKEQ. V was clipped by 0 bases and J by 6 bases, with 20 bases between them. The CDR3 DNA is TGTGCCAGCAGCCAAGAATGGGATAGTAGTGGAGTCGCTGAAGCTTTCTTT. This gives the protein CASSQEWDSSGVAEAFF.

The chain links TRBV7-8 to TRBJ2-1, with D unresolved. Germline V gene lookup returns CDR1 SGHVS and CDR2 FQNEAQ. CDR3 length equals 15 residues. V dropped 1 base and J dropped 0 bases, with 7 bases sitting between them. CDR3 amino acids: CASSLGVSSYNEQFF. CDR3 DNA: TGTGCCAGCAGCTTAGGGGTGAGCTCCTACAATGAGCAGTTCTTC. Full variable domain (rest looked up from reference TRBV7-8 and TRBJ2-1): GAGVSQSPRYKVAKRGQDVALRCDPISGHVSLFWYQQALGQGPEFLTYFQNEAQLDKSGLPSDRFFAERPEGSVSTLKIQRTQQEDSAVYLCASSLGVSSYNEQFFGPGTRLTVL.

V usage is TRBV28 and J usage is TRBJ1-3; D ambiguous. This CDR3 is built from 14 residues. The V end lost 3 bases, the J end lost 2 bases, and 8 bases lay between the germline ends. Germline loops: CDR1 MDHEN, CDR2 SYDVKM. The CDR3 coding sequence is TGTGCCAGCAGTTTGGACTATACTGGAAACACCATATATTTT. This translates into CASSLDYTGNTIYF.

Only a few counts were recorded for this clone. This chain uses TRBV2 with TRBJ1-5; D not certain. With 6 bases removed from V and 2 bases from J, the gap between germline ends came to 8 bases. Germline loops: CDR1 SNHLY, CDR2 FYNNEI. The CDR3 runs to 13 residues. The CDR3 DNA is TGTGCCAGCAGGGAAAGCCGCAATCAGCCCCAGCATTTT. Residues: CASRESRNQPQHF.

Only a few counts were recorded for this clone. V is TRBV5-6 and J is TRBJ1-1; no definite D call. Germline V gives CDR1 SGHDT, CDR2 YYEEEE. The CDR3 is 14 residues long. Trimming left V 0 bases short and J 1 base short, with 7 bases between. The CDR3 coding sequence is TGTGCCAGCAGCTTGGGATCGGCGAACACTGAAGCTTTCTTT. Protein sequence: CASSLGSANTEAFF. The variable domain in full, with the rest retrieved from reference TRBV5-6 and TRBJ1-1, is DAGVTQSPTHLIKTRGQQVTLRCSPKSGHDTVSWYQQALGQGPQFIFQYYEEEERQRGNFPDRFSGHQFPNYSSELNVNALLLGDSALYLCASSLGSANTEAFFGQGTRLTVV.

The count of this clone is one. For the CDR3, the DNA is TGTGCCAGCAGCCCCAGGGGCGCCGACACCGGGGAGCTGTTTTTT. The encoded protein is CASSPRGADTGELFF. V gene TRBV9 combines with J gene TRBJ2-2; TRBD1 might be the D (6 bases). CDR1 is SGDLS, CDR2 YYNGEE, per germline. This CDR3 is built from 15 residues. V was cut by 4 bases and J by 3 bases, with 13 bases left in between.

The genes are TRBV10-2 and TRBJ2-7; 8 nucleotides line up with TRBD1. The CDR3 loop spans 15 amino acids. The V segment lost 3 bases and the J segment 1 base; nucleotides outside the gene matches: 5. Germline V gives CDR1 WSHSY, CDR2 SAAADI. CDR3 protein: CASSERTGRSYEQYV. CDR3 coding DNA: TGCGCCAGCAGTGAAAGGACAGGGAGGTCCTACGAGCAGTACGTC.

CDR3 sequence reads: CASSQWGLGGNEKLFF. DNA for the CDR3: TGCGCCAGCAGCCAATGGGGCCTGGGAGGGAATGAAAAACTGTTTTTT. The J gene is TRBJ1-4, the V gene TRBV4-1, with D possibly TRBD1 on 5 matching bases. Germline CDR1 is MGHRA and CDR2 is YSYEKL. V was trimmed by 2 bases and J by 5 bases, leaving 15 bases between them. The CDR3 has 16 amino acids.

This clone was seen once. The genes are TRBV28 and TRBJ2-2, with 10 bases that match TRBD2. Germline V lookup: CDR1 MDHEN, CDR2 SYDVKM. The CDR3 is made up of 15 amino acids. The V and J ends lost 2 bases and 6 bases, in that order; junction bases with no gene match: 3. The CDR3 loop is CASSLSGGASGELFF. The CDR3 DNA reads as TGTGCCAGCAGTTTAAGCGGGGGGGCGTCCGGGGAGCTGTTTTTT.

The CDR3: CATSREKFRETQYF. CDR3 bases: TGTGCCACCAGCAGAGAAAAGTTTAGGGAGACCCAGTACTTC. The V call is TRBV15, the J call TRBJ2-5; no clear D. Germline V lookup: CDR1 LNHNV, CDR2 YYDKDF (reference sequence). The CDR3 loop spans 14 amino acids. V shed 0 bases and J shed 5 bases, with 10 bases lying between them.

This sequence joins TRBV11-3 and TRBJ2-5, with D maybe TRBD1 (6 bases). Trimming cost V 3 bases and J 0 bases, with 11 bases left between them. This CDR3 is built from 15 residues. CDR1 is SGHNT and CDR2 is YENEEA in the germline V gene. CDR3 DNA: TGTGCCAGCAGCTTCCGGGACAACCACCAAGAGACCCAGTACTTC. It specifies CASSFRDNHQETQYF.

V usage is TRBV27 and J usage is TRBJ1-5; perhaps TRBD1 as D (6 bases). Trimming pared 1 base from V and 2 bases from J, leaving 9 bases between. The CDR3 extends over 15 amino acids. CDR1 and CDR2 (germline): MNHEY, SMNVEV (reference sequence). CDR3 nucleotides: TGTGCCAGCAGTTTATGGGGGGCAGGCAATCAGCCCCAGCATTTT. It encodes CASSLWGAGNQPQHF.

J is TRBJ1-1 and V is TRBV29-1, with D tentatively TRBD1 (6 bases). CDR3 size: 11 residues. V lost 7 bases and J lost 4, with 10 bases in between. Germline loops: CDR1 SQVTM, CDR2 ANQGSEA. The CDR3 spells CSAGGATEAFF. The CDR3 DNA follows: TGCAGCGCGGGGGGGGCCACTGAAGCTTTCTTT.

The V and J genes are TRBV29-1 and TRBJ2-3; 7 bases line up with TRBD2. The V gene end was trimmed by 6 bases and the J gene end by 3 bases; junction bases not matched to a gene: 15. The length of the CDR3 is 16 residues. Germline V gene data show CDR1 as SQVTM and CDR2 as ANQGSEA. The CDR3 reads CSVEGLAGAGTDTQYF. CDR3 bases: TGCAGCGTGGAGGGCTTGGCGGGAGCTGGGACAGATACGCAGTATTTT.

This chain links TRBV7-8 with TRBJ1-2; D might be TRBD1 (5 bases). V lost 8 bases and J lost 2, with 15 bases in between. The CDR3 is 14 amino acids. The germline CDR1 and CDR2 sequences are SGHVS and FQNEAQ. The CDR3 nucleotides are TGTGCCAGCCACCCGAGCGACAGCAACTATGGCTACACCTTC. Protein product: CASHPSDSNYGYTF.

This chain links TRBV4-1 with TRBJ2-1; 9 nucleotides match TRBD1. The junction had 13 bases not matched to a gene; V was cut back by 0 bases and J by 4 bases. The CDR3 runs to 19 residues. The germline V gene has CDR1 MGHRA and CDR2 YSYEKL. Here the CDR3 DNA reads TGCGCCAGCAGCCAAGATGACCCCGGCCGGGACAGGGTTTACAATGAGCAGTTCTTC. Its translation is CASSQDDPGRDRVYNEQFF.

The V call is TRBV6-6, the J call TRBJ2-1; the match to TRBD2 covers 10 bases. V was clipped by 6 bases and J by 6 bases; unmatched bases: 11. The CDR3 consists of 16 residues. Per germline, CDR1 MNHNY and CDR2 SVGAGI (reference sequence). The CDR3 sequence is CASRHKRGGRRNEQFF. CDR3 nucleotide sequence: TGTGCCAGCAGACATAAGCGGGGGGGCCGACGCAATGAGCAGTTCTTC.